Given below is one T cell receptor (beta chain) in context. No antigen is known for it. This record comes from a study of cytomegalovirus exposure and HLA in healthy donors. Whole-study findings and limits: Reportedly, diagnosis of cytomegalovirus status by the classifier showed high specificity and sensitivity.

Sequencing was performed with immunoSEQ multiplex PCR; in TCRdb, only in-frame clones are kept and a portion is missing. The table records 200,000 to 250,000 clones, approximately 88% of them present only once. Trimming removed 7 bases from V and 9 bases from J, with 21 bases in between. Germline assignment: CDR1 WSHSY and CDR2 SAAADI. CDR3 length equals 14 residues. The TCR comes from a woman aged 30 to 39 in good health and CMV-seropositive. The sequenced material came from PBMCs. The V call is TRBV10-2, the J call TRBJ2-5; possible D gene TRBD2, 5 bases. CDR3 amino acids: CASTSRAYLGAQYF. For the CDR3, the DNA is TGCGCCAGCACTAGCCGGGCTTATCTTGGGGCCCAGTACTTC.